The 17 T cell receptor beta chains reported below all come from one sample, sequenced in a study of T cells in Graves' hyperthyroidism and ophthalmopathy. The CDR3 regions of TCR beta were amplified from RNA transcripts. TCR CDR3 underwent first-round RT-PCR with the HTBI primer set. One entry per CDR3 protein, called by TCRdb with MiXCR from the multiplex PCR reads. Of just over 550,000 distinct CDR3 sequences listed, 40% to 55% are singletons. Sequencing input: peripheral blood or thyroid tissue (not recorded which). These receptors originate from a woman aged 18 to 35 with Graves' hyperthyroidism.

This clonotype was recorded only once. The chain couples TRBV7-2 to TRBJ1-6; 8 positions match TRBD1. The CDR3 covers 15 residues. CDR1 and CDR2 from the germline V gene are SGHTA and FQGNSA. Trimming removed 5 bases from V and 7 bases from J; junction bases left unmatched: 7. The CDR3 nucleotides read TGTGCCAGCAGCCGAGATAACAGGGGGAATTCACCCCTCCACTTT. Translated, it gives CASSRDNRGNSPLHF.

This chain uses TRBV7-9 with TRBJ1-4, with D possibly matching TRBD1 (5 bases). The CDR3 contains 14 residues. Germline-derived CDR1 and CDR2 are SEHNR and FQNEAQ (reference sequence). V gave up 5 bases and J gave up 4 bases, with 11 bases separating them. CDR3 sequence reads: CASSETASNEKLFF. CDR3 nucleotide sequence: TGTGCCAGCAGCGAGACAGCGAGTAATGAAAAACTGTTTTTT.

This clonotype was observed at least ten times. This chain links TRBV24-1 with TRBJ1-1; D is possibly TRBD1 (5 bases). Per germline, CDR1 KGHDR and CDR2 SFDVKD. There are 13 residues in the CDR3. V lost 4 bases to trimming and J lost 7 bases, with 12 bases between them. The CDR3 DNA sequence: TGTGCCACCAGTGAGCTAGGGGCTGGTGAAGCTTTCTTT. Amino acids: CATSELGAGEAFF.

The chain links TRBV2 to TRBJ1-6; 9 bases are a match to TRBD1. The CDR3 has 17 amino acids. The V and J ends lost 6 bases and 6 bases, in that order; junction bases with no gene match: 12. Germline lookup yields CDR1 SNHLY and CDR2 FYNNEI. The CDR3 bases are TGTGCCAGCAGCTTGCACTGGGGACAGGGTCGTAATTCACCCCTCCACTTT. Its translation: CASSLHWGQGRNSPLHF.

This clonotype was picked up a small number of times. This chain links TRBV5-1 with TRBJ1-1; D gene uncertain. Germline V gene data show CDR1 as SGHRS and CDR2 as YFSETQ. Trimming stripped 5 bases from V and 1 base from J, with 15 bases between. The CDR3 has 15 residues. The CDR3: CASRAGESKNTEAFF. The CDR3 DNA reads as TGCGCCAGCAGGGCTGGGGAAAGCAAGAACACTGAAGCTTTCTTT. Full variable domain (outside the CDR3, taken from reference TRBV5-1 and TRBJ1-1): KAGVTQTPRYLIKTRGQQVTLSCSPISGHRSVSWYQQTPGQGLQFLFEYFSETQRNKGNFPGRFSGRQFSNSRSEMNVSTLELGDSALYLCASRAGESKNTEAFFGQGTRLTVV.

The chain combines TRBV15 with TRBJ2-7; D not resolved. The germline CDR1 and CDR2 sequences are LNHNV and YYDKDF (reference sequence). Trimming took 3 bases from V and 1 from J, leaving 7 bases between them. The CDR3 is 13 amino acids. CDR3 loop: CATSSPRSYEQYF. The CDR3 bases are TGTGCCACCAGCAGTCCTAGGTCCTACGAGCAGTACTTC.

Only one count was recorded for this clonotype. V gene TRBV5-5 combines with J gene TRBJ2-7; D not certain. CDR3 size: 16 residues. Trimming removed 2 bases at V and 0 bases at J, with 15 bases between. Germline values: CDR1 SGHKS, CDR2 YYEKEE (reference sequence). The CDR3 sequence: CASSLGPAPSSYEQYF. The CDR3 bases are TGTGCCAGCAGCTTAGGACCGGCACCGAGCTCCTACGAGCAGTACTTC.

This clonotype was found many times. The chain carries TRBV7-6 and TRBJ2-7, with 10 positions matching TRBD2. Trimming removed 4 bases from V and 6 bases from J; junction bases left unmatched: 6. This CDR3 is 14 amino acids long. The germline V gene encodes CDR1 SGHVS and CDR2 FNYEAQ. CDR3 amino acids: CASSSSGRAAEQYF. CDR3 DNA sequence: TGTGCCAGCAGCTCAAGCGGGAGGGCGGCCGAGCAGTACTTC.

This clonotype was detected only once. The chain joins TRBV7-9 to TRBJ1-4, with D possibly being TRBD1 (5 bases). The CDR3 is 17 amino acids. The germline CDR1 and CDR2 sequences are SEHNR and FQNEAQ (reference sequence). V shed 2 bases and J shed 2 bases, with 15 bases lying between them. The CDR3 spells CASSLTGRAFTNEKLFF. The CDR3, as DNA: TGTGCCAGCAGCTTAACTGGCAGGGCCTTTACTAATGAAAAACTGTTTTTT.

This clonotype appeared many times. This chain joins TRBV10-3 and TRBJ2-7, with D possibly called TRBD1 or TRBD2 (6 bases each). This CDR3 region has 13 residues. With 7 bases removed from V and 7 bases from J, the gap between germline ends came to 17 bases. Germline CDR1 reads ENHRY; CDR2 reads SYGVKD. The CDR3, as DNA: TGTGCCATCATCCAAGGGGGGAAAGGGGAGCAGTACTTC. Translating gives CAIIQGGKGEQYF.

The chain carries TRBV5-4 and TRBJ1-2; D gene unclear. V was pared by 0 bases and J by 2 bases, with 5 bases between. Looked up from germline, CDR1 is SGHNT and CDR2 is YYREEE (reference sequence). CDR3 length: 13 residues. The CDR3 loop reads CASSLATNYGYTF. CDR3 bases: TGTGCCAGCAGCTTGGCCACAAACTATGGCTACACCTTC.

This clonotype was observed a handful of times. Germline and junction disagree at one end, which may indicate a read error. The V and J genes are TRBV15 and TRBJ2-5; 8 bases map to TRBD1. From germline, CDR1 is LNHNV and CDR2 YYDKDF (reference sequence). The CDR3 totals 13 residues. CDR3 DNA sequence: TGTGCCACCAGCAGAGAGCCCACAGGGGGTTCGGTCTTC. Translated, it gives CATSREPTGGSVF.

This chain links TRBV7-3 with TRBJ2-2; D could derive from TRBD1 or TRBD2 (5 bases each). CDR3 length: 16 amino acids. Germline assignment: CDR1 SGHTA and CDR2 FQGTGA. V was cut by 5 bases and J by 5 bases, with 18 bases left in between. CDR3 sequence reads: CASSTTGTPRTGELFF. DNA for the CDR3: TGTGCCAGCAGCACCACCGGGACCCCGAGAACCGGGGAGCTGTTTTTT.

Details on this clonotype: One end of the junction varies from germline; a read error may be responsible. The chain couples TRBV4-3 to TRBJ2-5; weak D call: TRBD2 (6 bases). The germline CDR1 and CDR2 sequences are LGHNA and YSLEER. The CDR3 extends over 12 amino acids. The CDR3, as DNA: TGCGCCAGCAGCCAGGGGGGAGAGACCCAGTGCTTC. It specifies CASSQGGETQCF.

This clonotype was counted between two and nine times. This sequence joins TRBV5-1 and TRBJ1-1; TRBD1 agrees at 7 bases. The CDR3 sequence is 15 residues long. The V and J ends lost 0 bases and 0 bases, in that order; junction bases with no gene match: 2. In germline, CDR1 is SGHRS, CDR2 YFSETQ. The CDR3 spells CASSLAGTVNTEAFF. CDR3 DNA sequence: TGCGCCAGCAGCTTGGCCGGGACAGTGAACACTGAAGCTTTCTTT. Full variable domain (remainder filled in from reference TRBV5-1 and TRBJ1-1): KAGVTQTPRYLIKTRGQQVTLSCSPISGHRSVSWYQQTPGQGLQFLFEYFSETQRNKGNFPGRFSGRQFSNSRSEMNVSTLELGDSALYLCASSLAGTVNTEAFFGQGTRLTVV.

This clonotype occurred many times. The chain uses TRBV7-2 and TRBJ1-5, with 10 bases lining up with TRBD1. This CDR3 region has 15 residues. The germline V gene has CDR1 SGHTA and CDR2 FQGNSA. V trimming: 4 bases; J trimming: 2 bases; junction bases outside the gene matches: 2. This CDR3 reads CASSSGTGGNQPQHF. The CDR3 nucleotides are TGTGCCAGCAGCTCCGGGACAGGGGGCAATCAGCCCCAGCATTTT.

This rearrangement joins TRBV19 to TRBJ1-1; D unresolved. CDR3 length: 14 residues. Germline V gene lookup returns CDR1 LNHDA and CDR2 SQIVND (reference sequence). V lost 1 base and J lost 0, with 6 bases in between. Here the CDR3 reads CASSIALVNTEAFF. Written as DNA, the CDR3 is TGTGCCAGTAGTATAGCTCTGGTGAACACTGAAGCTTTCTTT.